This T cell receptor (beta chain) comes out of a study of cytomegalovirus exposure and HLA in healthy donors (dated by TCRdb to about 2017). Background on the whole study: According to an earlier analysis of 587 of the donors, roughly 180 million T cells yielded 90 million to 140 million unique TCR beta sequences and around 280 Gb of sequence data. Roughly 300 gigabases of sequencing data and around 85 million unique TCR sequences made up an early release that covered fewer than 650 HLA-typed donors. Of the roughly 400 genotyped donors, 81% were placed in the genetic ancestry cluster associated with self-reported Caucasian donors. The aim of the study was to test whether cataloging public T cell receptors could identify signatures of past pathogen exposure. The study used immunosequencing to profile the T cell repertoires of around 600 subjects and linked those repertoires to cytomegalovirus serostatus. A separate validation cohort of approximately 130 different subjects was used in addition to the roughly 640-subject first cohort. High-throughput TCR immunosequencing, statistical association of individual TCRs with disease status, and machine learning were combined to predict cytomegalovirus infection status. To study patterns of TCR occurrence, a later analysis re-analyzed previously published TCR beta repertoires from under 750 donors and added high-resolution HLA genotyping. The later analysis used no new phenotypic data to find candidate immune exposures, relying instead on TCR beta sequences and their occurrence across donors. An earlier analysis of several hundred of the donors used high-throughput TCR beta sequencing to judge whether each TCR beta V gene segment behaved as functional or pseudogenic. Donor age, sex, ethnicity and CMV serostatus were compiled alongside the repertoire data. In a later genetic analysis, genome-wide SNP genotypes for 398 of the 666 donors were used, and that subset was treated as a discovery cohort. Every repertoire in the discovery cohort had been generated on one and the same sequencing platform. HLA typing included class I and class II loci at four-digit resolution. Typing coverage differed by locus: A, B, C, DRB1 and DQB1 were typed in about 629-640 donors, DQA1 in 500 to 550, DPA1 in some 600, and DPB1 in just under 480. A handful of DR-DQ haplotypes were handled as single units for association and clustering because linkage in the cohort was strong. Among about 390 genotyped donors of the cohort, an average of roughly 240,000 unique TCR beta nucleotide sequences were sequenced per donor, approximately 20% of them non-productive. The investigation overall reported the following: Some IMGT-functional V segments, including TRBV6-2 and TRBV6-3, could not be told apart with the 87-base-pair reads, so those segments were excluded. Immune exposure information for the cohort was limited to CMV serostatus. In a later analysis, most CMV-associated TCR beta chains were found to appear HLA-restricted, with HLA associations seemingly driven largely by CMV exposure. A later analysis found that TCR association rates varied across HLA loci, with DRB1 alleles showing the most associated TCRs and HLA-C alleles the fewest. Compared with the roughly 600-donor mean, donors in an Asian-associated ancestry cluster had fewer N-insertions in productive TCRs, according to a later genetic analysis. In a later analysis, several top co-occurrence clusters were reported to appear linked to parvovirus B19, influenza, CMV and Epstein-Barr virus. Only TCR beta chains were sequenced in this cohort, and the absence of alpha or paired-chain data limited detectable features. Across donors, most TCR sequences were observed very rarely, whereas some public TCRs were present in many individuals. An association between a missense DCLRE1C variant and V-gene and J-gene trimming of TCR beta chains was found in a later genetic analysis and replicated in an independent cohort. Because counts were too low, about 18 rarely observed V segments, including chromosome 9 orphons, were left out of the earlier analysis of over 550 of the donors. Assigning TCR associations to individual alleles was difficult when HLA alleles, especially DR and DQ, strongly co-occurred. Broadly in line with IMGT annotations, most TCR beta V segments showed up in productive rearrangements about 90% or about 30% of the time in an earlier analysis of approximately 600 of the donors. In a later analysis, over 15,000 TCR beta sequences were associated with specific HLA alleles at a false discovery rate of 0.05. In both the original and validation cohorts, the classifier was reported to diagnose cytomegalovirus status with high specificity and sensitivity. Correlated functional status among segregating V segments might reflect linkage disequilibrium, but an unknown experimental factor could not be ruled out. Because HLA typing was unavailable for some donors at each locus, only the typed subset was used in association tests. A few of the identified cytomegalovirus-associated TCR beta chains were confirmed in vitro to be specific for cytomegalovirus antigens. A group of highly shared sequence variants was considered likely to be a technical artifact of the sequencing pipeline. Roughly uniform sequencing depth across donors was assumed in presence/absence analyses, although this assumption may not hold. The study gave a list of roughly 150 TCR beta chains associated with cytomegalovirus. A further reported finding was that TCR beta sequences accurately predicted the HLA-A and HLA-B alleles for most subjects in the first cohort. The authors suggested that the approach could potentially be extended to other disease states and immunological phenotypes. A later analysis found that HLA-associated TCR beta chains were more clonally expanded and had lower generation probabilities than equally common non-associated chains.

The method was the immunoSEQ multiplex PCR assay. A mixture of 60 forward primers for TCR Vbeta segments and 13 reverse primers for TCR Jbeta segments was used in the multiplex PCR. The CDR3 region of rearranged TCR beta genes was amplified from genomic DNA by a multiplex PCR assay. On the Illumina HiSeq System, the amplified TCR beta libraries were sequenced as 87-base-pair reads. As for the original processing: A later analysis counted around 72 million unique TCR beta chains across the 670 or so repertoires, and roughly 11 million of these chains were shared by at least two donors. A nearest-neighbor algorithm error-corrected the raw reads and collapsed the reads into unique sequences, merging closely related sequences to remove PCR and sequencing errors. To assign V, D and J gene segments, CDR3 sequences were aligned to IMGT reference sequences. For a sequence to be retained, a match of at least six nucleotides was required to both a V gene segment and a J gene segment. Rearrangements were classified as productive when the CDR3 lacked stop codons and remained in frame with V and J, and all other rearrangements were classified as non-productive. CDR3 was defined according to IMGT convention as the region running from the second conserved V-encoded cysteine to the conserved J-encoded phenylalanine. The earlier analysis of about 620 of the donors excluded sequences that lacked an unambiguous match to a single V gene segment. In an earlier analysis of 450 to 750 of the donors, a V segment was called functional when productive rearrangements were above 56.7%, and segregating when the standard deviation between donors exceeded 5%. To diagnose cytomegalovirus status from the catalog of TCR beta chain sequences, a statistical classification framework was built. V and J gene assignment, in a later analysis, came from comparing TCR nucleotide sequences with IMGT/GENE-DB human TR gene sequences. The TCRdist pipeline was used in a later analysis to assign CDR3 sequences and most-parsimonious VDJ recombination scenarios. In a later analysis, each TCR beta chain was defined by its CDR3 amino acid sequence together with its V-gene family, and reads lacking a unique V-gene family were excluded. As a way to deal with suspected cross-contamination and a sequencing artifact, a later analysis dropped 450 to 600 nucleotide sequences that were highly shared and had low generation probability. For each public chain, a later analysis derived a clonal expansion index from normalized ranks of inferred template counts within each repertoire. Generation probabilities in a later analysis came from a VDJ recombination model fitted to out-of-frame rearrangements, and those results were checked against IGoR. In a later analysis, TCR-TCR, TCR-HLA and TCR-CMV co-occurrence was scored with hypergeometric tests, and a repertoire-size bias correction was applied to TCR pairs. In a later analysis, false discovery rates were estimated by permuting HLA or CMV assignments 20 times. In a later analysis, co-occurring TCRs were grouped using DBSCAN, with TCRdist sequence similarity added in when clustering inside HLA-allele-positive subsets. For co-occurrence clustering, repertoires with fewer than 30,000 or more than 120,000 public chains were excluded, along with five or six repertoires with anomalous nucleotide sharing. TCRdb retrieved this table from immuneACCESS and kept in-frame rearrangements only. Not all clones are present; in checked studies, unresolved V genes account for under half, and no reason is known for the remainder. V, J and clone size are those of that table, while D and trimming were read from the DNA. This sample holds hundreds of thousands of clones; just under 85% were observed only once. Roughly 0.58% of the sample comes from the top ten.

V was cut back by 4 bases and J by 3 bases, leaving a gap of 21 bases between them. There are 17 amino acids in the CDR3, from cysteine to phenylalanine inclusive. Of the read, only the CDR3 DNA is kept; its 51 bases are in frame from base 1. Taken from the germline V gene (reference sequence), the CDR1 and CDR2 loops are LNHDA and SQIVND. The cohort was made up of roughly 670 healthy bone marrow donors. At the time of sampling, all cohort members were nominally healthy, though unrecorded immune exposures were likely present. The donor was CMV seronegative and belonged to the group of 352 seronegative cohort members. Every donor gave a peripheral blood sample, and the peripheral blood mononuclear cells from that sample were used for TCR beta sequencing. Genomic DNA extraction from the blood cell samples was performed with the Qiagen DNeasy Blood Extraction Kit. On this clone itself: Its specific antigen is unknown. Base qualities are missing; no much larger clone stands one base away.

The clonotype comes from a woman in her thirties or forties in good health and CMV-seronegative. The chain couples TRBV19 to TRBJ2-5; the best D guess is TRBD2, with 7 bases matching. The sample was PBMCs. The nucleotides read TGTGCCAGTAGTAGCGGTGCGTTGGGGGGGCTCAAAGAGACCCAGTACTTC. Its coded protein is CASSSGALGGLKETQYF.